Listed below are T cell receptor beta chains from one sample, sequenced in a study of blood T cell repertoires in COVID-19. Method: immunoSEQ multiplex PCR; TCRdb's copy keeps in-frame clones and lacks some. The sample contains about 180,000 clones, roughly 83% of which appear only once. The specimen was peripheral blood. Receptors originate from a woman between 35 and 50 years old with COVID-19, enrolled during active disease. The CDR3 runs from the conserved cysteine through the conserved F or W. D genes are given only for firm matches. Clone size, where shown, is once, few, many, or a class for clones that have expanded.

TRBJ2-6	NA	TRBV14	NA	TGTGCCAGCAGCCCCCAGTGGGGGGCCAACGTCCTGACTTTC	CASSPQWGANVLTF
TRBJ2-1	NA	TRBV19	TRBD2	TGTGCCAGTAGTATGCCAGCGGGAGGTTTGAACAATGAGCAGTTCTTC	CASSMPAGGLNNEQFF
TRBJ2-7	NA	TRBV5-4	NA	TGTGCCAGCACCCTCGAACAGGGATTCTCCTACGAGCAGTACTTC	CASTLEQGFSYEQYF
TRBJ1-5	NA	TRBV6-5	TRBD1	TGTGCCAGCAGCGGCGACAGGGATCGAAATCAGCCCCAGCATTTT	CASSGDRDRNQPQHF
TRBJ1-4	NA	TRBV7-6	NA	TGTGCCAGCAGCTTAGCAGGGGCGGATAATGAAAAACTGTTTTTT	CASSLAGADNEKLFF
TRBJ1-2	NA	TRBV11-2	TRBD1	TGTGCCAGCAGCCCACTACAGGGGGCGGTTGGCTATGGCTACACCTTC	CASSPLQGAVGYGYTF
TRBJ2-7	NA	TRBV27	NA	TGTGCCAGCAGTTTGAAACCGAAGAGCTCCTACGAGCAGTACTTC	CASSLKPKSSYEQYF
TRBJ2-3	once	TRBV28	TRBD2	TGTGCCAGCAGTTCCGTAGCGGGAGGCTCAGATACGCAGTATTTT	CASSSVAGGSDTQYF
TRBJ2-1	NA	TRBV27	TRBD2	TGTGCCAGCAGTCAAATTACTAGCGGGAGTGGTAATGAGCAGTTCTTC	CASSQITSGSGNEQFF
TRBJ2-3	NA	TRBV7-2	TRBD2	TGTGCCAGCTGCTTAGAGGCTAGCGGGGGTTTCGGTACGCAGTATTTT	CASCLEASGGFGTQYF
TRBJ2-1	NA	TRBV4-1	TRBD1	TGCGCCAGCAGCCAAGATCAGGACAGGGTTAAAAACAATGAGCAGTTCTTC	CASSQDQDRVKNNEQFF
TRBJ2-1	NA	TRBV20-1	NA	TGCAGTGCTAGTCTGGTTGCGTCTTCCTACAATGAGCAGTTCTTC	CSASLVASSYNEQFF
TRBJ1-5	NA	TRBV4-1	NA	TGCGCCAGCAGCCAAGCCCAGAATCAGCCCCAGCATTTT	CASSQAQNQPQHF
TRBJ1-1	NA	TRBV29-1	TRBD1	TGCAGCGTTCACGACAGGGGGAACACTGAAGCTTTCTTT	CSVHDRGNTEAFF
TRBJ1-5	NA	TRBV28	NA	TGTGCCAGCAGCTCCCAGGTGTTGGGCAATCAGCCCCAGCATTTT	CASSSQVLGNQPQHF